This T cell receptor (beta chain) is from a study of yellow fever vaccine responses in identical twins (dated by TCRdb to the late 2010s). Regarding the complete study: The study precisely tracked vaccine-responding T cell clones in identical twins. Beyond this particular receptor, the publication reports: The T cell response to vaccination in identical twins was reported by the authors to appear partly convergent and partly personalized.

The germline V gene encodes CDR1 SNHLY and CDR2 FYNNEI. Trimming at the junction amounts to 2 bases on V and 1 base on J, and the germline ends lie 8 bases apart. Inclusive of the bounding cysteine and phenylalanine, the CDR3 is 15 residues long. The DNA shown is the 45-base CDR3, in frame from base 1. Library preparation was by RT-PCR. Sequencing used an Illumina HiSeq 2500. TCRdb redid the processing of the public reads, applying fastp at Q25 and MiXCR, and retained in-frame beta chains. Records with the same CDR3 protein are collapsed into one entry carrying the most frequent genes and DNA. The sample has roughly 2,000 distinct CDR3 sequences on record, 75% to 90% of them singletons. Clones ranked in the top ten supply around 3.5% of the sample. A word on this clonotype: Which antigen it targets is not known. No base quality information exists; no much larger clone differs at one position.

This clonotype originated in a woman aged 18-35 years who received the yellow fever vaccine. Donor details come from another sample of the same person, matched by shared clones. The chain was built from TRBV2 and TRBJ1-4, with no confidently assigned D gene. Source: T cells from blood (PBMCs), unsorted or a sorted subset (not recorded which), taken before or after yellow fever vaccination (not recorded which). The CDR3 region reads CASSERGVTNEKLFF. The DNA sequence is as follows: TGTGCCAGCAGTGAACGAGGAGTAACTAATGAAAAACTGTTTTTT.